Listed below are T cell receptor beta chains from one sample, sequenced in a study of blood T cell repertoires in COVID-19. Repertoires were generated with immunoSEQ multiplex PCR, while TCRdb's copy carries only in-frame clones and drops some. The data hold tens of thousands of clones, with about 85% observed a single time. Sequencing input: peripheral blood. These receptors were taken from an elderly woman with acute or convalescent COVID-19. CDR3s include the opening cysteine and the closing phenylalanine or tryptophan. Each record gives: D gene, J gene, V gene, clone size, CDR3 protein, CDR3 DNA. D genes are given only for firm matches. Some rows have no size entry. The others give once, few or many, or a class for an expanded clone.

D: TRBD1
J: TRBJ1-2
V: TRBV27
size: .
CDR3: CASSPQTGDGSYTF
DNA: TGTGCCAGCAGTCCACAGACAGGGGACGGGAGCTACACCTTC

D: .
J: TRBJ2-2
V: TRBV6-5
size: .
CDR3: CASSPGGNTGELFF
DNA: TGTGCCAGCAGCCCCGGTGGGAACACCGGGGAGCTGTTTTTT

D: .
J: TRBJ2-7
V: TRBV2
size: once
CDR3: CASQGLYEQYF
DNA: TGTGCCAGCCAGGGGCTTTACGAGCAGTACTTC

D: TRBD1
J: TRBJ1-4
V: TRBV7-9
size: .
CDR3: CASSLVQGASEKLFF
DNA: TGTGCCAGCAGCTTAGTCCAGGGGGCAAGTGAAAAACTGTTTTTT

D: .
J: TRBJ1-4
V: TRBV6-5
size: .
CDR3: CASSPGGKHEKLFF
DNA: TGTGCCAGCAGCCCCGGAGGGAAACACGAAAAACTGTTTTTT

D: .
J: TRBJ1-1
V: TRBV12-3/TRBV12-4
size: .
CDR3: CASSLGRVTEAFF
DNA: TGTGCCAGCAGTTTAGGGCGGGTCACTGAAGCTTTCTTT

D: TRBD2
J: TRBJ2-3
V: TRBV7-9
size: .
CDR3: CASIQLAGSDTQYF
DNA: TGTGCCAGCATCCAACTAGCGGGCTCAGATACGCAGTATTTT

D: .
J: TRBJ2-5
V: TRBV11-3
size: .
CDR3: CASSSRLEQETQYF
DNA: TGTGCCAGCAGTAGCCGTTTGGAACAAGAGACCCAGTACTTC

D: TRBD1
J: TRBJ2-2
V: TRBV5-1
size: .
CDR3: CASSPTGQGATGTGELFF
DNA: TGCGCCAGCAGCCCGACAGGACAGGGGGCGACGGGCACCGGGGAGCTGTTTTTT

D: .
J: TRBJ2-1
V: TRBV5-6
size: .
CDR3: CASTIELYNEQFF
DNA: TGTGCCAGCACCATCGAGCTGTACAATGAGCAGTTCTTC

D: .
J: TRBJ1-4
V: TRBV5-1
size: .
CDR3: CASSLEGEEKLFF
DNA: TGCGCCAGCAGCTTGGAAGGGGAGGAAAAATTGTTTTTT

D: .
J: TRBJ2-7
V: TRBV19
size: .
CDR3: CASKRHASTYEQYF
DNA: TGTGCCAGTAAGCGGCATGCCAGCACCTACGAGCAGTACTTC

D: TRBD1
J: TRBJ2-2
V: TRBV2
size: .
CDR3: CASRADRAGAGELFF
DNA: TGTGCCAGCAGGGCGGACAGGGCAGGCGCCGGGGAGCTGTTTTTT

D: .
J: TRBJ2-7
V: TRBV5-1
size: .
CDR3: CASSPLTGPEQYF
DNA: TGCGCCAGCAGCCCTTTAACAGGGCCCGAGCAGTACTTC

D: .
J: TRBJ2-7
V: TRBV9
size: once
CDR3: CASSVSGRGEQYF
DNA: TGTGCCAGCAGCGTATCCGGCAGGGGCGAGCAGTACTTC

D: TRBD1
J: TRBJ1-3
V: TRBV5-6
size: .
CDR3: CASSFAGQGRPHSGNTIYF
DNA: TGTGCCAGCAGCTTCGCCGGACAGGGGCGCCCGCACTCTGGAAACACCATATATTTT

D: .
J: TRBJ2-1
V: TRBV7-3
size: .
CDR3: CASSLKQNHEQFF
DNA: TGTGCCAGCAGCTTAAAACAGAACCATGAGCAGTTCTTC

D: TRBD2
J: TRBJ2-3
V: TRBV10-3
size: .
CDR3: CAISRGLAVTDTQYF
DNA: TGTGCCATCAGCAGGGGACTAGCGGTGACAGATACGCAGTATTTT

D: TRBD1
J: TRBJ1-2
V: TRBV4-2
size: .
CDR3: CASSDGQGGYGYTF
DNA: TGTGCCAGCAGCGACGGACAGGGAGGCTATGGCTACACCTTC

D: .
J: TRBJ1-1
V: TRBV18
size: .
CDR3: CASSPSGGFTEAFF
DNA: TGTGCCAGCTCACCGAGCGGGGGATTTACTGAAGCTTTCTTT

D: .
J: TRBJ1-1
V: TRBV14
size: few
CDR3: CASSQGAGNTEAFF
DNA: TGTGCCAGCAGCCAAGGGGCGGGGAACACTGAAGCTTTCTTT

D: .
J: TRBJ2-7
V: TRBV5-1
size: .
CDR3: CASSSLYEQYF
DNA: TGCGCCAGCAGCTCCTTATACGAGCAGTACTTC

D: .
J: TRBJ2-2
V: TRBV5-1
size: .
CDR3: CASRIDSRDTGELFF
DNA: TGCGCCAGCAGAATAGACAGTCGGGACACCGGGGAGCTGTTTTTT

D: .
J: TRBJ2-2
V: TRBV7-9
size: .
CDR3: CASSLAGAVTGELFF
DNA: TGTGCCAGCAGCTTAGCAGGGGCGGTCACCGGGGAGCTGTTTTTT

D: .
J: TRBJ1-5
V: TRBV5-8
size: once
CDR3: CASSLSGAGQPQHF
DNA: TGTGCCAGCAGCTTGAGCGGGGCTGGTCAGCCCCAGCATTTT

D: .
J: TRBJ1-5
V: TRBV19
size: .
CDR3: CASSIYRDNQPQHF
DNA: TGTGCCAGTAGTATATACAGGGACAATCAGCCCCAGCATTTT

D: TRBD1
J: TRBJ1-2
V: TRBV28
size: .
CDR3: CASRTGQGGYYGYTF
DNA: TGTGCCAGCAGGACCGGACAGGGGGGCTACTATGGCTACACCTTC

D: .
J: TRBJ2-2
V: TRBV6-5
size: .
CDR3: CASKGHENTGELFF
DNA: TGTGCCAGCAAGGGACACGAAAACACCGGGGAGCTGTTTTTT

D: .
J: TRBJ1-4
V: TRBV21-1
size: .
CDR3: CARPKDRDRKLFF
DNA: TGTGCCAGACCGAAGGATCGGGATAGAAAACTGTTTTTT

D: .
J: TRBJ1-1
V: TRBV6-6
size: .
CDR3: CASSRGQMNTEAFF
DNA: TGTGCCAGCAGCCGAGGACAAATGAACACTGAAGCTTTCTTT

D: .
J: TRBJ2-3
V: TRBV7-9
size: .
CDR3: CASSWRTVPSTDTQYF
DNA: TGTGCCAGCAGCTGGCGGACAGTGCCTAGCACAGATACGCAGTATTTT